This T cell receptor beta chain stems from a study of T-cell reconstitution after alpha-beta-depleted transplantation in children (dated by TCRdb to 2016 to 2017). Turning to the overall study: Using TCR repertoire profiling, the study quantitatively followed how T-cell immune reconstitution unfolded in children after TCRalphabeta/CD19-depleted allogeneic hematopoietic cell transplantation.

This clonotype was detected many times. The antigen it recognizes is unknown. The record has no base qualities; no much larger clone is one base away. The V end loses 0 bases and the J end loses 2 bases, and a stretch of 11 bases separates them. The CDR3 holds 16 amino acids from the cysteine to the phenylalanine. Solely the CDR3 DNA is kept, with 48 bases framed from the first base. From the germline V gene, CDR1 is LGHNA and CDR2 is YNFKEQ. Here is what the overall study found, with its caveats: The high TCRbeta diversity at day 60 in some patients was ascribed to recipient T cells and intrathymic progenitors that had survived conditioning. The frequencies of hyperexpanded clones fell over the following months, and after one year, T-cell counts and TCRbeta diversity were mostly attributed to newly produced T cells. The apparently early alphabetaT-cell count recovery about two months after transplant was reportedly dependent on only several hundred rapidly expanded clones derived from non-depleted graft cells.

The treatment or condition label for this specimen denotes: allogeneic hematopoietic cell transplantation with graft depleted of TCRalphabeta T cells and CD19 B cells. The transplant recipients were children given TCRalphabeta/CD19-depleted allogeneic hematopoietic cell grafts. Libraries were made using PCR. Sequencing was performed on an Illumina HiSeq 2500. To normalize quantification of the TCRbeta repertoire, the TCR libraries were built with molecular barcoding that relied on unique molecular identifiers. Clones were called with MiXCR by TCRdb after fastp trimmed the public reads at Q25, and only in-frame beta chains were retained. Duplicate CDR3 protein sequences are folded into a single record with the most common DNA and genes. The sample table holds 210,000 or so distinct CDR3 sequences, of which 11% were seen once. About 30% of the sample goes to the ten largest clones.

The clonotype comes from a child in the first two years of life with acute myeloid leukemia, due to receive a stem cell transplant. The sequence is built from TRBV4-2 and TRBJ2-1; no D gene can be assigned with confidence. This material consisted of PBMCs, taken before TCRalphabeta/CD19-depleted stem cell transplant. CDR3 loop: CASSQENHQPYNEQFF. The nucleotide sequence reads as follows: TGTGCCAGCAGCCAAGAGAACCACCAGCCCTACAATGAGCAGTTCTTC.